Below, 16 T cell receptor beta chains from the same sample are listed, as sequenced in a study of cytomegalovirus exposure and HLA in healthy donors. Researchers ran the PCR with 60 Vbeta and 13 Jbeta primers. Profiling relied on immunoSEQ multiplex PCR, and the TCRdb table lists in-frame clones only, not all of them. The sample contains about 150,000 clones, under 80% of which appear only once. Sequenced sample: PBMCs. The receptors stem from a man in his thirties or forties in good health and CMV-seronegative.

This clone is a singleton in its sample. The J gene is TRBJ2-1, the V gene TRBV4-1, with 9 bases matching TRBD2. This CDR3 is built from 15 residues. J gave up 5 bases and V 4 bases, and 6 bases lay outside the gene matches. The germline V gene has CDR1 MGHRA and CDR2 YSYEKL. The CDR3 nucleotides read TGCGCCAGCAGCCGGGTCGCTAGCGGGGACAATGAGCAGTTCTTC. This translates into CASSRVASGDNEQFF.

This clone occurred once. The chain employs TRBV4-3 and TRBJ2-5; 12 positions agree with TRBD2. CDR3 size: 17 residues. J was trimmed by 3 bases and V by 0 bases; bases with no gene match: 5. CDR1 and CDR2 (germline): LGHNA, YSLEER. Here the CDR3 DNA reads TGCGCCAGCAGCCAAGATCTAGCTAGCGGGGGGGAAGAGACCCAGTACTTC. It encodes CASSQDLASGGEETQYF.

This chain connects TRBV11-3 to TRBJ2-1, with 7 bases aligning to TRBD2. The germline CDR1 and CDR2 sequences are SGHNT and YENEEA. This CDR3 has 18 residues. The V gene end was trimmed by 4 bases and the J gene end by 0 bases; junction bases not matched to a gene: 12. CDR3 DNA: TGTGCCAGCAGCTCCACCCTGAGCGGGGCGGGCTCCTACAATGAGCAGTTCTTC. Protein product: CASSSTLSGAGSYNEQFF.

For this clone: A read error may account for a junction end that differs from germline. The chain carries TRBV7-9 and TRBJ1-1; D remains unclear. The CDR3 is 12 amino acids. The germline CDR1 and CDR2 sequences are SEHNR and FQNEAQ (reference sequence). The CDR3 spells CSSSSWNTEAFF. The CDR3 DNA is TGTTCCAGCAGCAGCTGGAACACTGAAGCTTTCTTT.

The CDR3 protein is CASSEPGATNEKLFF. DNA for the CDR3: TGTGCCAGCAGTGAACCGGGAGCAACTAATGAAAAACTGTTTTTT. J is TRBJ1-4 and V is TRBV6-1; D remains ambiguous. The germline V gene has CDR1 MNHNS and CDR2 SASEGT. The V and J ends lost 2 bases and 0 bases respectively, with 7 bases between them. The CDR3 is 15 residues long.

This clone was observed a handful of times. The chain's CDR3 is CASSLSSGQGSSGELFF. Written as DNA, the CDR3 is TGTGCCAGCAGCTTATCGTCGGGACAGGGGAGCAGCGGGGAGCTGTTTTTT. The chain is built from TRBV7-3 and TRBJ2-2, with TRBD1 identical over 10 bases. This CDR3 has 17 residues. In germline, CDR1 is SGHTA, CDR2 FQGTGA. With 2 bases clipped from V and 7 bases from J, the junction kept 10 bases outside the gene matches. Supplemented by reference TRBV7-3 and TRBJ2-2, the full variable domain reads GAGVSQTPSNKVTEKGKYVELRCDPISGHTALYWYRQSLGQGPEFLIYFQGTGAADDSGLPNDRFFAVRPEGSVSTLKIQRTERGDSAVYLCASSLSSGQGSSGELFFGEGSRLTVL.

The V and J genes are TRBV14 and TRBJ1-2, with 7 positions matching TRBD1. The CDR3 is 12 residues long. V lost 4 bases to trimming and J lost 6 bases; unmatched junction nucleotides: 2. CDR1 is SGHDN and CDR2 is FVKESK in the germline V gene. In nucleotides, the CDR3 is TGTGCCAGCAGCCTGACAGGGAATGGCTACACCTTC. Translating gives CASSLTGNGYTF. The full variable domain, its missing parts supplied by reference TRBV14 and TRBJ1-2, is EAGVTQFPSHSVIEKGQTVTLRCDPISGHDNLYWYRRVMGKEIKFLLHFVKESKQDESGMPNNRFLAERTGGTYSTLKVQPAELEDSGVYFCASSLTGNGYTFGSGTRLTVV.

The chain joins TRBV5-1 to TRBJ2-5, with 9 bases that match TRBD1. Judging by the DNA end, TRBJ2-7 fits better; the J call may be wrong. Germline V gene lookup returns CDR1 SGHRS and CDR2 YFSETQ. CDR3 length: 15 residues. CDR3 DNA sequence: TGCGCCAGCAGCACTGGGACAGGGCGCTCCTACGAGCAGTACTTC. Residues: CASSTGTGRSYEQYF.

This rearrangement joins TRBV30 to TRBJ2-1, with 7 bases identical to TRBD2. The CDR3 length is 14 residues. The J segment lost 1 base and the V segment lost 3 bases, leaving 3 bases of the junction unmatched. The germline V gene has CDR1 GTSNPN and CDR2 SVGIG (reference sequence). CDR3 sequence reads: CAWRTSISYNEQFF. As DNA, the CDR3 is TGTGCCTGGAGGACTAGCATTTCCTACAATGAGCAGTTCTTC.

This clone was seen a few times. The CDR3 region is CASSQENEAINQPQHF. CDR3 in DNA: TGTGCCAGCAGCCAAGAAAACGAGGCTATAAATCAGCCCCAGCATTTT. The V and J genes are TRBV4-2 and TRBJ1-5, with D hard to call. This CDR3 comprises 16 residues. The germline V and J ends were trimmed by 0 bases and 4 bases, with 13 bases remaining between them. Germline loops: CDR1 LGHNA, CDR2 YNFKEQ.

This sequence joins TRBV19 and TRBJ2-2, with D tentatively TRBD1 (5 bases). CDR1 and CDR2 (germline): LNHDA, SQIVND (reference sequence). Trimming shortened V by 10 bases and J by 1 base, and 10 bases separated the two germline ends. There are 13 residues in the CDR3. The CDR3 is CATAGQNTGELFF. DNA for the CDR3: TGTGCCACCGCCGGACAGAACACCGGGGAGCTGTTTTTT.

This chain joins TRBV7-2 and TRBJ2-7, with 7 nucleotides matching TRBD1. J lost 5 bases, V lost 4 bases, and 8 bases had no gene match. The germline V gene encodes CDR1 SGHTA and CDR2 FQGNSA. The CDR3 has 14 residues. In DNA, the CDR3 is TGTGCCAGCAGCTACCCGACAGGGCTCGACGAGCAGTACTTC. It translates to CASSYPTGLDEQYF.

The V call is TRBV7-9, the J call TRBJ1-5, with TRBD1 matching over 7 bases. Trimming cost V 4 bases and J 0 bases; bases outside gene matches: 3. The CDR3 runs to 15 residues. CDR1 and CDR2 (germline): SEHNR, FQNEAQ (reference sequence). In DNA form, the CDR3 reads TGTGCCAGCAGCTCGGGACAGACTAGCAATCAGCCCCAGCATTTT. Translated, it gives CASSSGQTSNQPQHF.

This clone showed up just a few times. A junction end diverges from the germline sequence, so it may reflect a read error. V gene TRBV5-4 combines with J gene TRBJ1-2; TRBD1 agrees at 10 bases. CDR3 length: 14 amino acids. The germline CDR1 and CDR2 sequences are SGHNT and YYREEE (reference sequence). CDR3 sequence: CASSGDRGLYGYPF. CDR3 DNA: TGTGCCAGCAGCGGGGACAGGGGCCTATATGGCTACCCCTTC.

This chain links TRBV7-8 with TRBJ1-4; the match to TRBD1 covers 8 bases. With V trimmed by 1 base and J by 8 bases, 6 bases remained unmatched. Germline V gene sequence: CDR1 SGHVS, CDR2 FQNEAQ. The CDR3 spans 15 residues. Written as DNA, the CDR3 is TGTGCCAGCAGCTTAGGAGACAGGGGTTCGGAAAAACTGTTTTTT. Its translation: CASSLGDRGSEKLFF.

This clone was seen only once. This rearrangement joins TRBV30 to TRBJ2-5, with a weak D call TRBD1 (5 bases). Germline assignment: CDR1 GTSNPN and CDR2 SVGIG (reference sequence). There are 15 residues in the CDR3. The V end was cut by 1 base, the J end by 2 bases, with 14 bases between. This chain's CDR3 is CAWSEGPLLQETQYF. CDR3 nucleotide sequence: TGTGCCTGGAGTGAGGGGCCACTTTTGCAAGAGACCCAGTACTTC.